The text below deals with one TCR beta chain. These data come from a study of blood T cell repertoires in COVID-19. Study information: Material from acute and convalescent COVID-19 was sourced from the United States, Italy and Spain. PBMCs, B-cell-depleted T cells, or T cells provided the cDNA or gDNA that made up the material.

The CDR3 has 13 residues. Trimming took 11 bases from V and 4 from J; bases not matched to a gene: 8. Method: immunoSEQ multiplex PCR; TCRdb's copy keeps in-frame clones and lacks some. The sample holds 55,000 to 80,000 clones; 89% are singletons and the top ten take around 10%. The receptor was derived from an elderly man with acute or convalescent COVID-19. The chain employs TRBV12-3 or TRBV12-4 and TRBJ1-5; 7 bases fit TRBD1. Sequencing input: peripheral blood. CDR3 protein: CASRRDRNQPQHF. DNA of the CDR3: TGTGCCTCCCGGAGGGACAGAAATCAGCCCCAGCATTTT.